This TCR beta chain was profiled in a study of T cells in Graves' hyperthyroidism and ophthalmopathy (dated by TCRdb to the late 2010s). With regard to the full study: Peripheral blood was collected at initial diagnosis, before any treatment. To identify TCR V-J signatures that set the groups apart, the researchers used a discovery cohort of 100 patients, made up of around 42 with Graves' ophthalmopathy and approximately 57 with stable Graves' hyperthyroidism. Whether ophthalmopathy could be predicted prospectively was tested in an independent validation cohort made up of under 20 hyperthyroidism patients plus 17 patients who later progressed to ophthalmopathy. The 90 to 100 discovery patients were randomly divided into training and test sets at a 7:3 ratio. In addition, the study compared T-cell repertoires in thyroid tissue and in blood from five to seven Graves' hyperthyroidism patients. Once sampling was done, hyperthyroidism patients were given methimazole at a starting dose of 30 mg daily, whereas ophthalmopathy patients were given high-dose intravenous methylprednisolone. According to the paper, TCR Vbeta CDR3 sequencing was carried out on around 140 peripheral blood samples, which came from 40 to 45 ophthalmopathy, roughly 75 hyperthyroidism and roughly 17 progressor patients. What the work shows at the level of the full study, not this receptor alone: In cross-validation, a model built on a 13 V-J signature told ophthalmopathy apart from stable hyperthyroidism with 85% to 90% sensitivity and approximately 81% specificity, and in testing the same model reached 80%/75%. No statistical method was used to fix the sample size in advance, and group allocation was not hidden from the investigators. In validation, progression to ophthalmopathy was predicted by the model with nearly 71% sensitivity and 72.22% specificity, a median of around 6.5 months before onset. Blood samples also contained most of the expanded thyroid clonotypes (frequency above 0.001), which suggests that blood repertoires may reflect thyroid immune responses.

TCR beta CDR3 regions were amplified from RNA transcripts. The first round of RT-PCR for the TCR CDR3 was performed with the HTBI primer set and the Qiagen OneStep RT-PCR kit. Libraries were constructed in a second round of multiplex PCR, after which size selection and purification were performed. Sequencing of the libraries was done on an Illumina HiSeq2000 using paired-end 100 bp reads. In the authors' own workflow: SOAPnuke was used to process the raw data, removing reads that contained adapters or uncalled bases, had a mean Phred below 15, or lacked an exact match to the constant primer or identifier. COPE v1.2.5 was used to merge the high-quality paired reads, and each unique nucleotide sequence was defined as a clonotype. MiTCR v1.1 was used to align clonotypes to the IMGT TRBV, TRBD and TRBJ reference segments. Only V-J combinations with frequency above 0.0001, covering about 99% of repertoires, were analysed. The TCS score was defined as F50 (clonal expansion) divided by E x V (chaos), with BLOSUM62-based TCRdist calculated between CDR3 peptides within each V-J. Welch's t-statistics and random forest reduced just over 500 V-J features to roughly 13, which were used in a naive Bayes classifier (R e1071). TCRdb applied fastp at Q25 and MiXCR to the public reads, then kept only in-frame beta chains. When rows share a CDR3 protein, they turn into one entry using the most common DNA and genes. TCRdb's processing, not the study's, gives the V and J calls here. The sample records about 600,000 distinct CDR3 sequences, 11% to 15% of which are singletons. The ten largest clonotypes hold 6.5% to 9% of the sample.

This clonotype was seen at least ten times. The antigen this receptor binds is unknown. Base qualities were left out, and no much larger clone turns up one base away. Ophthalmopathy patients had moderately to severely active disease, Clinical Activity Score of at least 3, NOSPECS grade of at least 4, and duration under 3 months. Any patient with an uncontrolled infection, another autoimmune disease, pregnancy or lactation was excluded. Clinical symptoms, serum thyroxine and TRAb, thyroid ultrasound, and orbital computed tomography formed the basis for the diagnoses. Ficoll-Paque density gradient centrifugation was used to isolate PBMCs from 9.5 to 10 ml of fresh peripheral blood. Total RNA was extracted with Trizol reagent, and quality was checked on an Agilent 2100 Bioanalyzer. The CDR3 runs 14 amino acids, cysteine and phenylalanine included. Only CDR3 DNA remains: 42 bases, in frame from the first base. Trimming takes 2 bases from V and 3 bases from J, and the germline ends sit 10 bases apart. From the germline V gene, CDR1 is MDHEN and CDR2 is SYDVKM.

The sequence was collected from a woman younger than 35 with Graves' ophthalmopathy. Sequencing was carried out using blood. The chain is encoded by TRBV28 joined to TRBJ1-1; too little of a D gene remains to name it. The nucleotides read TGTGCCAGCAGTTTAGGGAATATGGACACTGAAGCTTTCTTT. Translated, this is CASSLGNMDTEAFF.